This passage covers 9 T cell receptor beta chains from one sample sequenced in a study of neurological immune-mediated disorders. Via MiXCR, TCRdb re-called the 5' RACE reads, giving one row per CDR3 protein. Among under 70,000 distinct CDR3 sequences listed, approximately 3.5% were seen once. Material: PBMCs. Every receptor here comes from a woman aged 25 to 39 with multiple sclerosis.

This clonotype occurred many times. The V gene is TRBV7-2, the J gene TRBJ2-5, with D perhaps matching TRBD2 (6 bases). The CDR3 is 14 residues long. Trimming took 5 bases from V and 5 from J, leaving 15 bases between them. Looked up from germline, CDR1 is SGHTA and CDR2 is FQGNSA. This CDR3 reads CASSPGRGRETQYF. CDR3 sequence (DNA): TGTGCCAGCAGCCCTGGGCGGGGTAGGGAGACCCAGTACTTC. The full variable domain, its missing parts supplied by reference TRBV7-2 and TRBJ2-5, is GAGVSQSPSNKVTEKGKDVELRCDPISGHTALYWYRQSLGQGLEFLIYFQGNSAPDKSGLPSDRFSAERTGGSVSTLTIQRTQQEDSAVYLCASSPGRGRETQYFGPGTRLLVL.

This clonotype has at least ten counts. The chain links TRBV11-2 to TRBJ2-2; 8 bases match TRBD2. The V segment lost 1 base and the J segment 4 bases; nucleotides outside the gene matches: 2. This CDR3 spans 15 amino acids. Germline V gene lookup returns CDR1 SGHAT and CDR2 FQNNGV. In nucleotides, the CDR3 is TGTGCCAGCAGCTTAGTCAGCGGGAGCACCGGGGAGCTGTTTTTT. Translating gives CASSLVSGSTGELFF. The complete variable domain, with remaining parts taken from reference TRBV11-2 and TRBJ2-2, reads EAGVAQSPRYKIIEKRQSVAFWCNPISGHATLYWYQQILGQGPKLLIQFQNNGVVDDSQLPKDRFSAERLKGVDSTLKIQPAKLEDSAVYLCASSLVSGSTGELFFGEGSRLTVL.

This chain links TRBV7-6 with TRBJ1-1; the D gene is possibly TRBD1 (5 bases). The CDR3 has 16 amino acids. Trimming removed 1 base from V and 0 bases from J, with 12 bases in between. Looked up from germline, CDR1 is SGHVS and CDR2 is FNYEAQ. CDR3 in DNA: TGTGCCAGCAGCTTAGGGGGACGGATAATGAACACTGAAGCTTTCTTT. Its protein is CASSLGGRIMNTEAFF.

This clonotype has at least ten counts. The chain carries TRBV5-1 and TRBJ2-3; D unresolved. The CDR3 extends over 15 amino acids. The germline V and J ends were trimmed by 2 bases and 5 bases, with 15 bases remaining between them. Germline CDR1 is SGHRS and CDR2 is YFSETQ. The CDR3, as DNA: TGCGCCAGCAGCTTTGCCTCTACTGTCGAAGATACGCAGTATTTT. The encoded protein is CASSFASTVEDTQYF.

This clonotype has ten or more counts. A much larger clone lies a single base off, so this may be a read error. The chain has TRBV10-3 and TRBJ2-7; tentatively, D is TRBD2 (5 bases). V lost 4 bases, J lost 4 bases, and 14 bases lay in between. The CDR3 covers 14 residues. The germline V gene encodes CDR1 ENHRY and CDR2 SYGVKD. CDR3 in amino acids: CAISVREYPYEQYF. DNA of the CDR3: TGTGCCATCAGTGTCCGGGAATACCCGTACGAGCAGTACTTC.

On this clonotype: This may stem from a read error, because a much larger clone lies one nucleotide away. The chain employs TRBV5-1 and TRBJ2-3, with 10 bases that match TRBD2. This CDR3 comprises 14 residues. Germline V gene sequence: CDR1 SGHRS, CDR2 YFSETQ. Here the CDR3 reads CASNLVTSGDTQYF. For the CDR3, the DNA is TGCGCCAGCAACTTGGTGACTAGCGGGGATACGCAGTATTTT.

In its sample, this clonotype was seen many times. The chain links TRBV5-6 to TRBJ2-1; no reliable D call. CDR3 length: 13 residues. From germline, CDR1 is SGHDT and CDR2 YYEEEE. V was clipped by 5 bases and J by 4 bases, with 10 bases between them. The CDR3 DNA follows: TGTGCCAGCAGGCCGGAAGGATACAATGAGCAGTTCTTC. Its translation: CASRPEGYNEQFF.

This clonotype was picked up many times. The chain has TRBV6-2 or TRBV6-3 and TRBJ2-2, with 9 nucleotides matching TRBD1. The CDR3 runs 15 residues. The J segment lost 6 bases and the V segment lost 6 bases, leaving 8 bases of the junction unmatched. Per the germline V gene, CDR1 is MNHEY and CDR2 is SVGEGT. The CDR3 nucleotides are TGTGCCAGCAGGGACGGACAGGGGTGGGCCGGGGAGCTGTTTTTT. It is translated as CASRDGQGWAGELFF.

This clonotype was counted ten times or more. The J gene is TRBJ2-2, the V gene TRBV11-2; a weak D match, TRBD1 (6 bases). The CDR3 covers 17 residues. Between the trimmed V and J ends, which lost 3 bases and 2 bases, there was a span of 16 bases. Germline CDR1 is SGHAT and CDR2 is FQNNGV. The DNA of the CDR3 is TGTGCCAGCAGCTTGTATAGTGAGGGGGTAAACACCGGGGAGCTGTTTTTT. Its protein product is CASSLYSEGVNTGELFF.